The 7 T cell receptor beta chains presented below share a single source sample, sequenced in a study of tumor-infiltrating lymphocytes in primary liver carcinoma. A constant-region primer served to make TCR beta cDNA from roughly 500 ng total RNA. Nested multiplex PCR, run for three rounds with slightly modified ARM-PCR, yielded TCR beta libraries. A C-beta reverse primer and TRBV1-TRBV30 forward primers served in each of the first two PCR rounds, at about 10 cycles apiece. MiXCR, applied by TCRdb to the multiplex PCR reads, yields one record per CDR3 protein. The data contain about 120,000 distinct CDR3 sequences, approximately 71% of them seen just once; the ten biggest clones take up over 7.5%. Scientists recovered RNA and DNA together from about 21-30 mg of unsorted bulk tissue. The sequencing sample was made of tumor-adjacent normal liver tissue. The receptors were gathered from an older woman with primary liver carcinoma and hepatitis B virus infection.

This clonotype was observed many times. The chain joins TRBV4-2 to TRBJ2-2; 8 nucleotides line up with TRBD1. The CDR3 contains 16 residues. After removal of 0 bases from V and 6 bases from J, the junction contained 6 bases not matched to a gene. Germline-derived CDR1 and CDR2 are LGHNA and YNFKEQ. The CDR3 is CASSQEGQGAPGELFF. In DNA form, the CDR3 reads TGTGCCAGCAGCCAAGAAGGGCAGGGGGCGCCCGGGGAGCTGTTTTTT.

Turning to this clonotype: A much more abundant neighbour one base away suggests this may be a read error. CDR3 DNA: TGCGCCTGCAGCCCGAGGACAACTCACACTGAAGCTTTCTTT. Translation gives CACSPRTTHTEAFF. The rearrangement joins TRBV5-1 to TRBJ1-1, with a possible D match to TRBD1 (5 bases). Germline CDR1 is SGHRS and CDR2 is YFSETQ. The CDR3 is 14 amino acids.

In its sample, this clonotype was seen a few times. J is TRBJ2-7 and V is TRBV11-1, with D maybe TRBD2 (6 bases). Trimming cost V 9 bases and J 6 bases, with 24 bases left between them. This CDR3 comprises 15 residues. Germline V gene lookup returns CDR1 SGHAT and CDR2 FQDESV (reference sequence). The CDR3, as DNA: TGTGCCAGTAGCCCCCGGGCAGCAGGACTACGCGAGCAGTACTTC. It specifies CASSPRAAGLREQYF.

This clonotype was found many times. The chain recombines TRBV28 with TRBJ2-7; D ambiguous. Trimming cost V 1 base and J 4 bases, with 23 bases left between them. Germline values: CDR1 MDHEN, CDR2 SYDVKM. The CDR3 sequence is 18 residues long. Here the CDR3 DNA reads TGTGCCAGCAGTTTATCTCAAGTCGGATGGGGTAGAAGTTACGAGCAGTACTTC. It codes for CASSLSQVGWGRSYEQYF.

The rearrangement joins TRBV12-3 or TRBV12-4 to TRBJ2-5; TRBD1 aligns across 8 bases. The CDR3 is made up of 15 amino acids. V lost 6 bases and J lost 5; bases outside the gene matches: 11. CDR3 DNA: TGTGCCAGCAGCCATCAGACAGGGGTGGGCGAGACCCAGTACTTC. Translating it yields CASSHQTGVGETQYF.

With respect to this clonotype: At one of its ends the junction is not consistent with the germline gene, which may arise from a read error. The V and J genes are TRBV29-1 and TRBJ2-3; no clear D gene. The CDR3 sequence is 14 residues long. The germline CDR1 and CDR2 sequences are SQVTM and ANQGSEA. The CDR3 sequence is CSVALIRNKDMQYF. The CDR3 DNA reads TGCAGCGTCGCCCTGATCCGGAACAAAGATATGCAGTATTTT.

This clonotype came up a few times. This chain links TRBV19 with TRBJ1-4, with D hard to call. Trimming left V 4 bases short and J 10 bases short, with 13 bases between. The CDR3 runs to 13 residues. Looked up from germline, CDR1 is LNHDA and CDR2 is SQIVND (reference sequence). CDR3 in amino acids: CASSNVVKGKLFF. The CDR3 DNA is TGTGCCAGTAGTAATGTAGTTAAAGGAAAACTGTTTTTT. Based on the CDR3 plus reference TRBV19 and TRBJ1-4, the full variable domain is DGGITQSPKYLFRKEGQNVTLSCEQNLNHDAMYWYRQDPGQGLRLIYYSQIVNDFQKGDIAEGYSVSREKKESFPLTVTSAQKNPTAFYLCASSNVVKGKLFFGSGTQLSVL.